This T cell receptor beta chain was documented in a study of blood T cell repertoires in COVID-19. The table came from immunoSEQ multiplex PCR; TCRdb's copy has only in-frame clones and leaves some out. The sample has 400,000 or so clones, about 90% seen once; the top ten hold 0.55% to 0.75%. With V trimmed by 10 bases and J by 5 bases, 10 bases remained unmatched. The CDR3 contains 14 residues. CDR1 and CDR2 (germline): ENHRY, SYGVKD. Sequencing was done on a sample of PBMCs or T cells enriched from blood (not recorded which). The genes are TRBV10-3 and TRBJ1-4; 7 bases agree with TRBD1. This sequence originates from a man aged 18 to 29 who had recovered from COVID-19. CDR3 sequence reads: CASGTGVGNEKLFF. CDR3 nucleotide sequence: TGTGCCAGCGGAACAGGGGTGGGAAATGAAAAACTGTTTTTT.